The source of this T cell receptor beta chain is a study of cytomegalovirus exposure and HLA in healthy donors. Whole-study results and caveats: HLA restriction was apparent for most CMV-associated TCR beta chains in a later analysis. Researchers catalogued about 150 TCR beta chains as cytomegalovirus-associated. In a later analysis, at a false discovery rate of 0.05, 15,000 to 20,000 TCR beta sequences were associated with HLA alleles. An analysis was carried out later, and it reportedly showed fewer N-insertions in an Asian-associated ancestry cluster than the 666-donor mean.

The PCR was carried out with 60 Vbeta primers and 13 Jbeta primers. Assay: immunoSEQ multiplex PCR; the TCRdb copy retains only in-frame clones and omits some. The profile shows tens of thousands of clones, 77% of them singletons. To note about this clone: No antigen is known for it.

Sequenced material: PBMCs. This TCR was sampled from a female donor in good health and CMV-seronegative.

CDR3 protein: CASSFGGGGPTDTQYF. The CDR3 DNA sequence: TGCGCCAGCAGCTTCGGAGGGGGGGGTCCCACAGATACGCAGTATTTT. The rearrangement uses TRBV5-1 and TRBJ2-3, with D possibly matching TRBD2 (7 bases). Trimming took off 2 bases at V and 2 bases at J, with 15 bases between the two ends. There are 16 residues in the CDR3. The germline CDR1 and CDR2 sequences are SGHRS and YFSETQ.